A single sample gave rise to the 17 T cell receptor beta chains below, sequenced in a study of regulatory dendritic cells for organ transplantation. Repertoires were generated with immunoSEQ multiplex PCR, while TCRdb's copy carries only in-frame clones and drops some. The table shows 34,000 or so clones, with approximately 88% occurring only once. Sequencing was carried out using naive CD4+ T cells from blood. Stated subset: CD45RA+ naive T cells. The receptors stem from a human donor in good health.

The chain recombines TRBV7-9 with TRBJ2-1, with TRBD2 matching 9 bases. The germline V gene has CDR1 SEHNR and CDR2 FQNEAQ (reference sequence). The CDR3 length is 14 residues. With 2 bases clipped from V and 6 bases from J, the junction kept 2 bases outside the gene matches. The chain's CDR3 is CASSLLAGSNEQFF. CDR3 in DNA: TGTGCCAGCAGCTTACTAGCGGGGAGCAATGAGCAGTTCTTC.

The V call is TRBV7-9, the J call TRBJ2-3; D not resolved. The CDR3 has 12 residues. V was clipped by 5 bases and J by 4 bases, with 7 bases between them. The germline CDR1 and CDR2 sequences are SEHNR and FQNEAQ (reference sequence). DNA of the CDR3: TGTGCCAGCAGCCCGACGGCAGATACGCAGTATTTT. This gives the protein CASSPTADTQYF. Supplemented by reference TRBV7-9 and TRBJ2-3, the full variable domain reads DTGVSQNPRHKITKRGQNVTFRCDPISEHNRLYWYRQTLGQGPEFLTYFQNEAQLEKSRLLSDRFSAERPKGSFSTLEIQRTEQGDSAMYLCASSPTADTQYFGPGTRLTVL.

The chain carries TRBV6-5 and TRBJ2-1; TRBD1 matches 7 bases. In germline, CDR1 is MNHEY, CDR2 SVGAGI. The length of the CDR3 is 15 residues. V dropped 7 bases and J dropped 4; count of bases not matched to a gene: 10. The CDR3 DNA reads as TGTGCCAGCAACCGGGACAGCCAAAGATACAATGAGCAGTTCTTC. Translated, it gives CASNRDSQRYNEQFF.

The V call is TRBV29-1, the J call TRBJ1-3; no firm D call. CDR3 length: 14 residues. CDR1 SQVTM and CDR2 ANQGSEA come from the germline V gene. V was clipped by 2 bases and J by 2 bases, with 10 bases between them. The CDR3 DNA follows: TGCAGCGTTGAATTGTCGGGGACTGGAAACACCATATATTTT. It specifies CSVELSGTGNTIYF. The full variable domain, completed using reference TRBV29-1 and TRBJ1-3, is SAVISQKPSRDICQRGTSLTIQCQVDSQVTMMFWYRQQPGQSLTLIATANQGSEATYESGFVIDKFPISRPNLTFSTLTVSNMSPEDSSIYLCSVELSGTGNTIYFGEGSWLTVV.

This clone was counted once. The rearrangement links TRBV29-1 to TRBJ2-3; 7 bases are a match to TRBD1. The trim removed 3 bases at V and 3 bases at J, leaving 3 bases unmatched. The CDR3 extends over 13 amino acids. The germline V gene encodes CDR1 SQVTM and CDR2 ANQGSEA. The CDR3 sequence is CSVDRGRTDTQYF. The CDR3 DNA follows: TGCAGCGTTGATAGGGGGCGGACAGATACGCAGTATTTT.

The chain links TRBV10-1 to TRBJ1-2, with 9 bases identical to TRBD1. Trimming took 6 bases from V and 6 from J; bases not matched to a gene: 5. CDR1 and CDR2 (germline): WNHNN, SYGVQD (reference sequence). This CDR3 is built from 13 residues. The CDR3 DNA is TGCGCCAGCAGCCGGGACAGGGTGGATGGCTACACCTTC. It translates to CASSRDRVDGYTF.

This chain links TRBV28 with TRBJ2-7, with TRBD1 matching over 7 bases. The CDR3 totals 12 residues. J was trimmed by 12 bases and V by 5 bases; bases with no gene match: 10. From germline, CDR1 is MDHEN and CDR2 SYDVKM. DNA of the CDR3: TGTGCCAGCAGTCCGCCCCGGGACAGAGGGTACTTC. Protein product: CASSPPRDRGYF.

This rearrangement joins TRBV19 to TRBJ2-6, with no clear D. Deletions cut 3 bases from V and 0 bases from J, with 9 bases between. The CDR3 sequence is 16 residues long. Looked up from germline, CDR1 is LNHDA and CDR2 is SQIVND (reference sequence). As DNA, the CDR3 is TGTGCCAGTAGTATTACTCGGGTCTCTGGGGCCAACGTCCTGACTTTC. Amino acids: CASSITRVSGANVLTF.

The chain combines TRBV28 with TRBJ1-2; a possible D gene is TRBD1 (6 bases). Germline CDR1 reads MDHEN; CDR2 reads SYDVKM. The CDR3 runs 15 residues. V dropped 6 bases and J dropped 7 bases, with 21 bases sitting between them. The CDR3 sequence is CASSVPRTGLGGYTF. The CDR3 DNA reads TGTGCCAGCAGCGTACCTAGAACAGGGCTCGGTGGCTACACCTTC.

The CDR3, as DNA: TGTGCCTCCCGGGGGATGCCGATCGCACCGGCTAGCACAGATACGCAGTATTTT. As protein: CASRGMPIAPASTDTQYF. The chain carries TRBV27 and TRBJ2-3, with TRBD2 as a possible D gene (6 bases). CDR3 size: 18 residues. Germline CDR1 is MNHEY and CDR2 is SMNVEV (reference sequence). The V gene lost 11 bases and the J gene lost 0 bases, with 27 bases spanning the gap.

The table lists this clone with a few counts. V usage is TRBV18 and J usage is TRBJ1-1, with 7 bases that match TRBD1. J was trimmed by 4 bases and V by 2 bases; bases with no gene match: 4. This CDR3 spans 14 amino acids. The V gene's germline CDR1 is KGHSH and CDR2 LQKENI. CDR3 region: CASSPRGQGTEAFF. The CDR3 DNA reads as TGTGCCAGCTCACCAAGGGGGCAGGGCACTGAAGCTTTCTTT.

The rearrangement links TRBV7-2 to TRBJ1-2; D may be TRBD1 (5 bases). V was clipped by 1 base and J by 5 bases, with 8 bases between them. The CDR3 is 13 amino acids. Germline V gene lookup returns CDR1 SGHTA and CDR2 FQGNSA. DNA for the CDR3: TGTGCCAGCAGCTTAGAGAGGGGATATGGCTACACCTTC. It encodes CASSLERGYGYTF.

V and J are TRBV12-5 and TRBJ1-5; the D is unclear. V lost 7 bases to trimming and J lost 0 bases, with 10 bases between them. CDR1 and CDR2 from the germline V gene are LGHNT and FRNRAP. The CDR3 is made up of 14 amino acids. For the CDR3, the DNA is TGTGCTAGTGCTCCCCATTATAGCAATCAGCCCCAGCATTTT. This sequence encodes CASAPHYSNQPQHF.

This sequence joins TRBV7-3 and TRBJ1-1; 7 bases are a match to TRBD1. The CDR3 is 13 residues long. Germline CDR1 and CDR2: SGHTA and FQGTGA. V dropped 5 bases and J dropped 4; count of bases not matched to a gene: 4. The CDR3 sequence is CASSETGTTEAFF. The DNA for the CDR3 is TGTGCCAGCAGCGAGACAGGGACCACTGAAGCTTTCTTT.

The V call is TRBV7-2, the J call TRBJ1-3; no definite D call. Trimming left V 0 bases short and J 2 bases short, with 8 bases between. CDR1 and CDR2 from the germline V gene are SGHTA and FQGNSA. The CDR3 is 15 amino acids. CDR3 nucleotide sequence: TGTGCCAGCAGCTTAGCCCCGCCGCCTGGAAACACCATATATTTT. Its translation is CASSLAPPPGNTIYF.

The chain joins TRBV18 to TRBJ1-4, with TRBD1 matching over 9 bases. The V and J ends lost 4 bases and 7 bases, in that order; junction bases with no gene match: 1. The CDR3 runs to 13 residues. Germline CDR1 is KGHSH and CDR2 is LQKENI. The CDR3 spells CASSRGQGEKLFF. CDR3 nucleotides: TGTGCCAGCTCACGGGGACAGGGTGAAAAACTGTTTTTT.

The CDR3 sequence is CASSYGGTGGYNEQFF. The DNA for the CDR3 is TGTGCCAGCAGTTATGGCGGGACAGGGGGGTACAATGAGCAGTTCTTC. This chain connects TRBV28 to TRBJ2-1, with 11 bases identical to TRBD1. Trimming cost V 4 bases and J 4 bases; bases outside gene matches: 6. Germline V gene sequence: CDR1 MDHEN, CDR2 SYDVKM. The CDR3 contains 16 residues.